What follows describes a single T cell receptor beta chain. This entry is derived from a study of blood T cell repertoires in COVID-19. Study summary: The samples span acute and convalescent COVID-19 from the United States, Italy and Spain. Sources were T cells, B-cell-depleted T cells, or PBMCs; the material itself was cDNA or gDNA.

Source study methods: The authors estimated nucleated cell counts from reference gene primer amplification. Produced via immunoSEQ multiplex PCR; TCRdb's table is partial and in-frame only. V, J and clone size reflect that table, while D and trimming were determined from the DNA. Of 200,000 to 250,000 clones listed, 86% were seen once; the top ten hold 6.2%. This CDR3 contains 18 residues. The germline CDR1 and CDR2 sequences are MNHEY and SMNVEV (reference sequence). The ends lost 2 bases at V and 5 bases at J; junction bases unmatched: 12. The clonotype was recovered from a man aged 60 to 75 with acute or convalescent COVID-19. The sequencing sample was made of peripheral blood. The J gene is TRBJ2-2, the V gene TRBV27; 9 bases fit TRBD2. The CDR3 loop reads CASSLRPSGRTRTGELFF. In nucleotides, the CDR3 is TGTGCCAGCAGTTTACGCCCCAGCGGGAGGACACGGACCGGGGAGCTGTTTTTT.